The next 7 T cell receptor beta chains were all read from a single sample in a study of blood T cell repertoires in COVID-19. The assay was immunoSEQ multiplex PCR, and TCRdb's table has in-frame clones only and misses some. This sample carries roughly 200,000 clones, roughly four fifths of them seen once, and the ten largest clones take about 1.6%. The material sequenced was peripheral blood. The receptors here all came from a human donor in a cohort sampled during active COVID-19.

The V call is TRBV19, the J call TRBJ2-5, with 7 bases that match TRBD1. The V gene end was trimmed by 3 bases and the J gene end by 4 bases; junction bases not matched to a gene: 8. Germline V gene sequence: CDR1 LNHDA, CDR2 SQIVND (reference sequence). The CDR3 spans 15 residues. The CDR3 DNA follows: TGTGCCAGTAGTATGAATACAGGGGTAAGAGAGACCCAGTACTTC. Encoded protein: CASSMNTGVRETQYF.

This rearrangement joins TRBV28 to TRBJ1-1; TRBD1 matches 8 bases. The V and J ends lost 10 bases and 0 bases, in that order; junction bases with no gene match: 4. Germline V gives CDR1 MDHEN, CDR2 SYDVKM. There are 13 residues in the CDR3. The CDR3 loop reads CAIRGPMNTEAFF. In nucleotides, the CDR3 is TGTGCCATCAGGGGGCCCATGAACACTGAAGCTTTCTTT. The full variable domain, its missing parts supplied by reference TRBV28 and TRBJ1-1, is DVKVTQSSRYLVKRTGEKVFLECVQDMDHENMFWYRQDPGLGLRLIYFSYDVKMKEKGDIPEGYSVSREKKERFSLILESASTNQTSMYLCAIRGPMNTEAFFGQGTRLTVV.

This chain uses TRBV9 with TRBJ1-5; possible D gene TRBD1, 5 bases. The V gene's germline CDR1 is SGDLS and CDR2 YYNGEE. The ends were cut back, 4 bases at V and 0 bases at J, with 11 bases in the middle. The CDR3 is made up of 15 amino acids. CDR3 amino acids: CASSLTADSNQPQHF. DNA of the CDR3: TGTGCCAGCAGCCTGACAGCCGATAGCAATCAGCCCCAGCATTTT.

This clone was recorded once. The chain employs TRBV9 and TRBJ1-2; D may be TRBD1 (5 bases). This CDR3 has 13 residues. Germline V lookup: CDR1 SGDLS, CDR2 YYNGEE. Trimming left V 0 bases short and J 7 bases short, with 10 bases between. The chain's CDR3 is CASSVAPQVGYTF. CDR3 in DNA: TGTGCCAGCAGCGTAGCCCCACAGGTTGGCTACACCTTC.

The sample holds one count of this clone. The chain joins TRBV4-3 to TRBJ1-2, with TRBD1 matching 7 bases. Unmatched junction bases numbered 7, after V lost 0 bases and J lost 0 bases. This CDR3 spans 17 amino acids. The germline V gene has CDR1 LGHNA and CDR2 YSLEER. CDR3 sequence: CASSQDPLTGANYGYTF. The CDR3 DNA is TGCGCCAGCAGCCAAGATCCCCTCACAGGGGCTAACTATGGCTACACCTTC.

This sequence joins TRBV5-1 and TRBJ2-1, with D possibly TRBD2 on 5 matching bases. CDR3 size: 16 residues. From germline, CDR1 is SGHRS and CDR2 YFSETQ. Trimming stripped 4 bases from V and 2 bases from J, with 16 bases between. CDR3 protein: CASSGPRRAAYNEQFF. Here the CDR3 DNA reads TGCGCCAGCAGCGGCCCCCGGCGGGCGGCCTACAATGAGCAGTTCTTC. Variable domain in full (rest from reference TRBV5-1 and TRBJ2-1): KAGVTQTPRYLIKTRGQQVTLSCSPISGHRSVSWYQQTPGQGLQFLFEYFSETQRNKGNFPGRFSGRQFSNSRSEMNVSTLELGDSALYLCASSGPRRAAYNEQFFGPGTRLTVL.

The rearrangement uses TRBV28 and TRBJ1-1, with D hard to call. This CDR3 is 12 amino acids long. Germline V gene data show CDR1 as MDHEN and CDR2 as SYDVKM. The V end was cut by 2 bases, the J end by 3 bases, with 4 bases between. The CDR3 spells CASSLPYTEAFF. The CDR3 DNA reads TGTGCCAGCAGTTTACCTTACACTGAAGCTTTCTTT.